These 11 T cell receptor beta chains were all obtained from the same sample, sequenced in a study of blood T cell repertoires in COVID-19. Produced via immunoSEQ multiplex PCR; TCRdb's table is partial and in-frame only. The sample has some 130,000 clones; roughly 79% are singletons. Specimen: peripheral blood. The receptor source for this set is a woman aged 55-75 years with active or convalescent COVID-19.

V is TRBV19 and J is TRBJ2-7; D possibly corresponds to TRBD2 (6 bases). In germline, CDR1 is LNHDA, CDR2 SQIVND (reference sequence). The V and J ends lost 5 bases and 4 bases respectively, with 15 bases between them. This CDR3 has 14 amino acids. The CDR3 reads CASSLASAPYEQYF. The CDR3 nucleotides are TGTGCCAGTAGTTTGGCTAGCGCGCCTTACGAGCAGTACTTC. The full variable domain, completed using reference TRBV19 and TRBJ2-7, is DGGITQSPKYLFRKEGQNVTLSCEQNLNHDAMYWYRQDPGQGLRLIYYSQIVNDFQKGDIAEGYSVSREKKESFPLTVTSAQKNPTAFYLCASSLASAPYEQYFGPGTRLTVT.

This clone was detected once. The CDR3 reads CASSFRGFQETQYF. CDR3 DNA: TGTGCCAGCAGCTTCAGGGGCTTCCAAGAGACCCAGTACTTC. The chain links TRBV11-2 to TRBJ2-5; D possibly corresponds to TRBD1 (6 bases). CDR3 size: 14 residues. Germline values: CDR1 SGHAT, CDR2 FQNNGV. V lost 3 bases and J lost 1, with 9 bases in between.

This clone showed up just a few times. CDR3 sequence reads: CASSQDPGQNQPQHF. The DNA of the CDR3 is TGTGCCAGCAGCCAAGATCCTGGACAAAACCAGCCCCAGCATTTT. The rearrangement uses TRBV3-1 (or the pseudogene TRBV3-2) and TRBJ1-5; a possible D gene is TRBD1 (5 bases). The CDR3 contains 15 residues. The V end was cut by 0 bases, the J end by 7 bases, with 13 bases between. The germline V gene has CDR1 LGHDT and CDR2 YNNKEL (reference sequence).

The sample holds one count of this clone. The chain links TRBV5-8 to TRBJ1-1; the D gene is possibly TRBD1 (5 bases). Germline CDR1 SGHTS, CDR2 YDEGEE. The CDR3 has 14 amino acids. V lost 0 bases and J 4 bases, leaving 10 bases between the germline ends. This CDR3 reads CASSLGREVTEAFF. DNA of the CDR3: TGTGCCAGCAGCTTGGGCAGGGAGGTCACTGAAGCTTTCTTT.

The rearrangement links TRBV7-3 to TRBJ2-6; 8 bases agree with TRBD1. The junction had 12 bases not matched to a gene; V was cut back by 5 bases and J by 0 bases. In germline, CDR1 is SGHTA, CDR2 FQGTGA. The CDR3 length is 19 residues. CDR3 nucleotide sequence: TGTGCCAGCAGCCGACGACCTGGACAGGGCCTCTCTGGGGCCAACGTCCTGACTTTC. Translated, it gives CASSRRPGQGLSGANVLTF.

The CDR3, as DNA: TGTGCCAGCAGTTATTCTGGACTTGAAGCTTTCTTT. Amino acid sequence: CASSYSGLEAFF. This rearrangement joins TRBV6-6 to TRBJ1-1; D is undetermined. Germline V gene sequence: CDR1 MNHNY, CDR2 SVGAGI (reference sequence). The CDR3 has 12 residues. The V end lost 3 bases, the J end lost 7 bases, and 9 bases lay between the germline ends.

CDR3 protein: CASSSNRGFGELFF. The DNA of the CDR3 is TGTGCCAGCAGCTCCAACAGGGGGTTCGGGGAGCTGTTTTTT. This sequence joins TRBV5-6 and TRBJ2-2; 8 bases map to TRBD1. The CDR3 runs to 14 residues. With V trimmed by 3 bases and J by 7 bases, 5 bases remained unmatched. Per the germline V gene, CDR1 is SGHDT and CDR2 is YYEEEE.

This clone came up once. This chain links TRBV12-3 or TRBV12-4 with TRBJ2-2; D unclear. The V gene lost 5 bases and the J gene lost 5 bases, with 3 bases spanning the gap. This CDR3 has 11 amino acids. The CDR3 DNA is TGTGCCAGCAGTCAGACCGGGGAGCTGTTTTTT. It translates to CASSQTGELFF.

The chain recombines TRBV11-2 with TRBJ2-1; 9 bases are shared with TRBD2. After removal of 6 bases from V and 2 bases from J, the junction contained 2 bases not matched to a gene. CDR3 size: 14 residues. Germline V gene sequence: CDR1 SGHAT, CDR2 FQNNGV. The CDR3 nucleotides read TGTGCCAGCAGACTAGCGGGCCCCTACAATGAGCAGTTCTTC. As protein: CASRLAGPYNEQFF.

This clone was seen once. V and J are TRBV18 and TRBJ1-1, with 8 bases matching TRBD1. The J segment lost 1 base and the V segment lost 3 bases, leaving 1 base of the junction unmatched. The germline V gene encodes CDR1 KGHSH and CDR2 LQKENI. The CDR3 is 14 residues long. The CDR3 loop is CASSPGTGNTEAFF. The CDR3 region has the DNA TGTGCCAGCTCACCCGGGACAGGGAACACTGAAGCTTTCTTT.

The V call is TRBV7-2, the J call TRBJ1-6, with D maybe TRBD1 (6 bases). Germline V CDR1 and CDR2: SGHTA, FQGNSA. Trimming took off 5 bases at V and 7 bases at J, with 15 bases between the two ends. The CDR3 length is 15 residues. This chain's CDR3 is CASSLSGTRNSPLHF. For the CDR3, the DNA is TGTGCCAGCAGCCTCTCCGGGACAAGGAATTCACCCCTCCACTTT.